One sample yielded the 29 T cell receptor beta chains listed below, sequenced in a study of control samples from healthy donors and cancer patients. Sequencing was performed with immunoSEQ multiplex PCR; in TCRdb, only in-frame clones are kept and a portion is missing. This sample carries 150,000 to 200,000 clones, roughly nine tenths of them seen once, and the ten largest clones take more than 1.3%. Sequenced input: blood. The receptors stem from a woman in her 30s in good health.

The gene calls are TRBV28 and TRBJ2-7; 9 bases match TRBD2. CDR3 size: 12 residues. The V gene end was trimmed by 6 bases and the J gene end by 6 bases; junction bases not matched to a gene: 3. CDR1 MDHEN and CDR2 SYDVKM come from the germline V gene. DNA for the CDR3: TGTGCCAGCAGCGGACTAGCGCGCGAGCAGTACTTC. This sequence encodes CASSGLAREQYF.

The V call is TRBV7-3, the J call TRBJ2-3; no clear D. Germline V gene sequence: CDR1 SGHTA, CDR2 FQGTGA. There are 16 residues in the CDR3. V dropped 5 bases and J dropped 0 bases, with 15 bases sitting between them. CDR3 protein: CASSPRPSTSTDTQYF. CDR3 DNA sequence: TGTGCCAGCAGCCCGAGACCATCTACTAGCACAGATACGCAGTATTTT.

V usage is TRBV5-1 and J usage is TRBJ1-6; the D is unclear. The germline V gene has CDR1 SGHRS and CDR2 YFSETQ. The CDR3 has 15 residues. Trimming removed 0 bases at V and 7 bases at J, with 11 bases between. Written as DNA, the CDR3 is TGCGCCAGCAGCTTGGAGGTCGGCTACAATTCACCCCTCCACTTT. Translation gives CASSLEVGYNSPLHF.

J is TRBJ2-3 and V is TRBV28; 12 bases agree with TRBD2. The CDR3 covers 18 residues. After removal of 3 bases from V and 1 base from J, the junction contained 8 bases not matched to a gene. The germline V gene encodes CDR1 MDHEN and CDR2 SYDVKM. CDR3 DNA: TGTGCCAGCAGTTTTCTAGCGGGAGGGCCACCTGGCACAGATACGCAGTATTTT. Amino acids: CASSFLAGGPPGTDTQYF.

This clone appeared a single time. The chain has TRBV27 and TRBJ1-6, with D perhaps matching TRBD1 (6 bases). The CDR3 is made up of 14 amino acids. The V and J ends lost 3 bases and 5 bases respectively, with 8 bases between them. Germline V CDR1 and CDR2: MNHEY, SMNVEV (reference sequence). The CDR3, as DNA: TGTGCCAGCAGTTTTCGGGACAATAATTCACCCCTCCACTTT. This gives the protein CASSFRDNNSPLHF.

This chain's CDR3 is CASSRQGETQYF. The DNA of the CDR3 is TGTGCCAGCTCACGACAGGGGGAGACCCAGTACTTC. This chain uses TRBV18 with TRBJ2-5; 8 nucleotides match TRBD1. The CDR3 length is 12 residues. Per the germline V gene, CDR1 is KGHSH and CDR2 is LQKENI. Trimming took 4 bases from V and 5 from J; bases not matched to a gene: 0. The variable domain in full, with the rest retrieved from reference TRBV18 and TRBJ2-5, is NAGVMQNPRHLVRRRGQEARLRCSPMKGHSHVYWYRQLPEEGLKFMVYLQKENIIDESGMPKERFSAEFPKEGPSILRIQQVVRGDSAAYFCASSRQGETQYFGPGTRLLVL.

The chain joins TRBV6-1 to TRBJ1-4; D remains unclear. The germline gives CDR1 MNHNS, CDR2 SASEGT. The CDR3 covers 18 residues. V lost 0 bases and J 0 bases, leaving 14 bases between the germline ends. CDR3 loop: CASSEAISGTATNEKLFF. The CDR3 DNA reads TGTGCCAGCAGTGAAGCGATCTCGGGCACAGCAACTAATGAAAAACTGTTTTTT.

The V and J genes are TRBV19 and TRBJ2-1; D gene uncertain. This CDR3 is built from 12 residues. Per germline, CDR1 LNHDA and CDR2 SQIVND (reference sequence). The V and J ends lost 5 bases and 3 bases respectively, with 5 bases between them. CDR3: CASSLYYNEQFF. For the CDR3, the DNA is TGTGCCAGTAGTCTCTACTACAATGAGCAGTTCTTC.

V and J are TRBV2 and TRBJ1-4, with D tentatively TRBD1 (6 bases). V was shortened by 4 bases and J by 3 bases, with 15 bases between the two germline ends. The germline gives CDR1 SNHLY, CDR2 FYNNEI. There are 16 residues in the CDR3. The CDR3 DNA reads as TGTGCCAGCAGTGGAGGGTGGGGGGCGGCTAATGAAAAACTGTTTTTT. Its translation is CASSGGWGAANEKLFF.

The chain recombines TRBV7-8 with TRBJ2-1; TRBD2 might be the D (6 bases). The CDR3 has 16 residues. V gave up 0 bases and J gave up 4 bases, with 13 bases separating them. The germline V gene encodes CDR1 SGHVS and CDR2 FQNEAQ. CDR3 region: CASSLARSSGYNEQFF. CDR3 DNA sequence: TGTGCCAGCAGCTTAGCGCGGAGTAGCGGATACAATGAGCAGTTCTTC.

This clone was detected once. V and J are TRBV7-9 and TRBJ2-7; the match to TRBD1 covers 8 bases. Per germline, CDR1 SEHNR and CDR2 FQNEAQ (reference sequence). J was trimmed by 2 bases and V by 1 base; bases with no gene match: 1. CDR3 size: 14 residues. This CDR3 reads CASSLDRGAYEQYF. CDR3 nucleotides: TGTGCCAGCAGCTTAGACAGGGGGGCCTACGAGCAGTACTTC.

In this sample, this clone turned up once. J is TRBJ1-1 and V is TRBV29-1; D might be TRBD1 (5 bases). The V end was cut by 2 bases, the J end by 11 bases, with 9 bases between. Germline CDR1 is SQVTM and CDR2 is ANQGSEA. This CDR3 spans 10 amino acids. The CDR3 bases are TGCAGCGTTGAACGGGGGGTGGCTTTCTTT. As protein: CSVERGVAFF.

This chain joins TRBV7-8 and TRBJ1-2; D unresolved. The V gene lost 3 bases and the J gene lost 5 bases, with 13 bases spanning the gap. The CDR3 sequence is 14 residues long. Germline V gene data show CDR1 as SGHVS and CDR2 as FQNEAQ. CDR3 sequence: CASSLAGTRYGYTF. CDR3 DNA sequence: TGTGCCAGCAGCTTGGCCGGAACACGATATGGCTACACCTTC.

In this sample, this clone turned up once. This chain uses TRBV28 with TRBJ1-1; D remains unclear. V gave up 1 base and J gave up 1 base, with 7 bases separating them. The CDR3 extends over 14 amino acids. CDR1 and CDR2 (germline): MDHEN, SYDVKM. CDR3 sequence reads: CASSLSTWNTEAFF. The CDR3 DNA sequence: TGTGCCAGCAGTTTATCGACATGGAACACTGAAGCTTTCTTT.

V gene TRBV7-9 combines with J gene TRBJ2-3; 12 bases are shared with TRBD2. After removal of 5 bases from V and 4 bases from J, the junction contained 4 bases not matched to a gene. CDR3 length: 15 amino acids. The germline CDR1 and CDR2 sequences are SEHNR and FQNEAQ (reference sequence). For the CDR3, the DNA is TGTGCCAGCAGCCCGGGACTAGCGGGTCCAGATACGCAGTATTTT. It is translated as CASSPGLAGPDTQYF.

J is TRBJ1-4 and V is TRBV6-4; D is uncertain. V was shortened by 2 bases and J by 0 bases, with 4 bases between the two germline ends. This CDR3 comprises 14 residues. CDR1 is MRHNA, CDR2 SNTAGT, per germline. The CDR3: CASSDGTTNEKLFF. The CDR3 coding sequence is TGTGCCAGCAGTGACGGGACAACTAATGAAAAACTGTTTTTT.

CDR3 in DNA: TGTGCCACCAGCAGGACTCCCTCCTACGAGCAGTACTTC. Amino acid sequence: CATSRTPSYEQYF. The chain carries TRBV15 and TRBJ2-7; D not certain. From germline, CDR1 is LNHNV and CDR2 YYDKDF (reference sequence). This CDR3 is 13 amino acids long. Trimming took off 3 bases at V and 0 bases at J, with 6 bases between the two ends. Combining the CDR3 with reference TRBV15 and TRBJ2-7 gives the whole variable domain DAMVIQNPRYQVTQFGKPVTLSCSQTLNHNVMYWYQQKSSQAPKLLFHYYDKDFNNEADTPDNFQSRRPNTSFCFLDIRSPGLGDTAMYLCATSRTPSYEQYFGPGTRLTVT.

The CDR3 sequence is CASSLTRETQYF. CDR3 in DNA: TGTGCCAGCAGCTTGACTAGGGAGACCCAGTACTTC. This rearrangement joins TRBV7-2 to TRBJ2-5; maybe TRBD2 (6 bases). This CDR3 spans 12 amino acids. The germline V and J ends were trimmed by 3 bases and 5 bases, with 7 bases remaining between them. Germline values: CDR1 SGHTA, CDR2 FQGNSA.

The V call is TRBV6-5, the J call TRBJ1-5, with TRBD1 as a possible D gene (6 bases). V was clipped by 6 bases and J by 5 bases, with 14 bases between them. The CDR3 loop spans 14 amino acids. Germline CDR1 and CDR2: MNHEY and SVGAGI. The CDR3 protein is CASRLRQDYQPQHF. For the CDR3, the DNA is TGTGCCAGCAGACTCCGACAGGATTATCAGCCCCAGCATTTT.

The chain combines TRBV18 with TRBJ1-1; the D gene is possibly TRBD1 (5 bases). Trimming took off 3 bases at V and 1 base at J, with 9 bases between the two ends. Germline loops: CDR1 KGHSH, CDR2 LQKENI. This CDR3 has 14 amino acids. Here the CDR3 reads CASSPDTPNTEAFF. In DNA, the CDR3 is TGTGCCAGCTCACCGGACACCCCGAACACTGAAGCTTTCTTT.

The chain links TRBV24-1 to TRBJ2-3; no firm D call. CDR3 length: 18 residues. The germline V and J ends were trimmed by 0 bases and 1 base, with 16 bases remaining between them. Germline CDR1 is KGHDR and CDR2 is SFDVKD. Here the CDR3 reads CATSDLPPAGPGTDTQYF. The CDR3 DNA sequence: TGTGCCACCAGTGATTTGCCTCCGGCAGGACCAGGCACAGATACGCAGTATTTT.

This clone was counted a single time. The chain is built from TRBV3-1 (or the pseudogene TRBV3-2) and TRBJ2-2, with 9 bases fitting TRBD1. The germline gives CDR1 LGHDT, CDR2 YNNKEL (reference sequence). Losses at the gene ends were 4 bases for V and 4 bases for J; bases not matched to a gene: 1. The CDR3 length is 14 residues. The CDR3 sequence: CASSPTGGTGELFF. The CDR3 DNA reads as TGTGCCAGCAGCCCGACAGGGGGCACCGGGGAGCTGTTTTTT.

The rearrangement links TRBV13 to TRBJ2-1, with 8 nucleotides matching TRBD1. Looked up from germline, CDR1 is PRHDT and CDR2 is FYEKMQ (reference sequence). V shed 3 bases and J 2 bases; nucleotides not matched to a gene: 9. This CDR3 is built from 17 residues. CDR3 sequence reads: CASSLGQVPSPYNEQFF. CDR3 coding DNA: TGTGCCAGCAGCTTGGGACAGGTACCATCTCCCTACAATGAGCAGTTCTTC.

The CDR3 DNA follows: TGTGCCAGTAGTGTAACGGGGGCGCGGGGGAACACTGAAGCTTTCTTT. Translation gives CASSVTGARGNTEAFF. The gene calls are TRBV19 and TRBJ1-1, with D perhaps TRBD1 (6 bases). Trimming cost V 5 bases and J 1 base, with 17 bases left between them. This CDR3 has 16 residues. Germline loops: CDR1 LNHDA, CDR2 SQIVND (reference sequence). The complete variable domain, with remaining parts taken from reference TRBV19 and TRBJ1-1, reads DGGITQSPKYLFRKEGQNVTLSCEQNLNHDAMYWYRQDPGQGLRLIYYSQIVNDFQKGDIAEGYSVSREKKESFPLTVTSAQKNPTAFYLCASSVTGARGNTEAFFGQGTRLTVV.

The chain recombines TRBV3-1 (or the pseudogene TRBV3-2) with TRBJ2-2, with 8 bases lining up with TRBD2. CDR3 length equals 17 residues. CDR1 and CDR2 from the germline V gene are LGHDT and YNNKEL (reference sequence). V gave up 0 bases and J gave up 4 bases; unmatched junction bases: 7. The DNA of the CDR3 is TGTGCCAGCAGCCAAGATGAGGGGCTAGCGGGCACCGGGGAGCTGTTTTTT. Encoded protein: CASSQDEGLAGTGELFF.

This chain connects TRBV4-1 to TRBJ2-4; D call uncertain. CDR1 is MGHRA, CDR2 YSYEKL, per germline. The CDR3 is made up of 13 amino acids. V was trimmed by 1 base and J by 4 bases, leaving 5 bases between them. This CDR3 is CASSQGWKNIQYF. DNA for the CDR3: TGCGCCAGCAGCCAAGGTTGGAAAAACATTCAGTACTTC.

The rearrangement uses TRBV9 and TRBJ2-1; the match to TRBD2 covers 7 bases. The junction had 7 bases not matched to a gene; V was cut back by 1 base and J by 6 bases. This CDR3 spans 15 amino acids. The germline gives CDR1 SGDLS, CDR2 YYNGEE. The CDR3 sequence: CASSVTSEKFNEQFF. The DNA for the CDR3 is TGTGCCAGCAGCGTAACTAGCGAGAAGTTCAATGAGCAGTTCTTC.

CDR3 sequence reads: CAWTHSGNTIYF. The DNA for the CDR3 is TGTGCCTGGACACATTCTGGAAACACCATATATTTT. This chain uses TRBV30 with TRBJ1-3; no reliable D call. The V end was cut by 4 bases, the J end by 1 base, with 5 bases between. The CDR3 length is 12 residues. The germline V gene has CDR1 GTSNPN and CDR2 SVGIG (reference sequence). Variable domain in full (rest from reference TRBV30 and TRBJ1-3): SQTIHQWPATLVQPVGSPLSLECTVEGTSNPNLYWYRQAAGRGLQLLFYSVGIGQISSEVPQNLSASRPQDRQFILSSKKLLLSDSGFYLCAWTHSGNTIYFGEGSWLTVV.

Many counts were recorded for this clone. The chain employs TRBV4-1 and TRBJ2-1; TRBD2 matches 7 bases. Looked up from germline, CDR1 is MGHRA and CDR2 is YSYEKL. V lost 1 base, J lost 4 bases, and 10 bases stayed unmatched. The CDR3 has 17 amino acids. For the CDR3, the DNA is TGCGCCAGCAGCCAAGGGATTCTAGCGGAGATTTACAATGAGCAGTTCTTC. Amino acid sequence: CASSQGILAEIYNEQFF.